This TCR beta chain was documented in a study of memory CD4+ T cells and cytomegalovirus serostatus. Study summary: Donors were healthy Belgian adults, 10 or so CMV seropositive and about two dozen seronegative. Study observations and caveats: About two fifths of the roughly 150 known CMV-associated TCRbeta sequences appeared in CD4+ memory. Suggested: most of the CMV-linked TCR signature lies in CD4+ memory cells.

On this clone: Its antigen remains unidentified.

Single viable CD3+CD4+CD8-CD45RO+ cells were sorted as the memory CD4+ T cells. Authors' analysis steps: Out-of-frame sequences were removed, leaving roughly 2,200,000 distinct TCRbeta sequences. TCRdb keeps only in-frame clones here, not all; method: immunoSEQ multiplex PCR. V, J and clone size derive from that table, while D and trimming were established from the DNA sequence. The sample has 27,000 or so clones; about 76% are singletons. Material: memory CD4+ T cells from blood. The sequence was collected from an adult in good health and CMV-seronegative.

The CDR3: CASSPMTAQPQHF. Written as DNA, the CDR3 is TGCGCCAGCAGCCCCATGACGGCTCAGCCCCAGCATTTT. The chain couples TRBV4-1 to TRBJ1-5; D is unclear. This CDR3 is 13 amino acids long. From germline, CDR1 is MGHRA and CDR2 YSYEKL. V lost 4 bases and J lost 6, with 10 bases in between.